This T cell receptor (beta chain) is from a study of T-cell reconstitution after alpha-beta-depleted transplantation in children. Unique molecular identifiers were incorporated into the prepared TCRbeta library. Via MiXCR, TCRdb re-called the PCR reads, giving one row per CDR3 protein. Among about 420,000 distinct CDR3 sequences listed, 16% were seen once. Germline V gene lookup returns CDR1 LNHDA and CDR2 SQIVND (reference sequence). Losses at the gene ends were 3 bases for V and 7 bases for J; bases not matched to a gene: 8. This CDR3 region has 15 residues. This clonotype was detected a few times. What it binds is not known. Points from the study as a whole: Among T cells one year after transplant, newly produced cells accounted for most counts and diversity.

The sample in question was PBMCs, mostly from graft donor cells, obtained 360 days after TCRalphabeta/CD19-depleted stem cell transplant. The TCR originated in a boy less than two years old who had a stem cell transplant for Wiskott-Aldrich syndrome, so the T cells may come from the graft donor. The chain joins TRBV19 to TRBJ2-1; 8 nucleotides agree with TRBD2. CDR3 bases: TGTGCCAGTAGTATTACTAGCGGTTTGGGGAATGAGCAGTTCTTC. It translates to CASSITSGLGNEQFF.